One T cell receptor (beta chain) is described in this entry. Sequencing used immunoSEQ multiplex PCR; TCRdb keeps in-frame clones, though not all of them. The sample consists of roughly 200,000 clones, around 80% of them appearing once. Germline values: CDR1 SNHLY, CDR2 FYNNEI. This CDR3 region has 14 residues. J was trimmed by 5 bases and V by 5 bases; bases with no gene match: 6. The data stem from a study of blood T cell repertoires in COVID-19. The chain uses TRBV2 and TRBJ2-3; 8 bases fit TRBD1. The sample comprised peripheral blood. This sequence originates from a woman in her thirties with COVID-19, enrolled during active disease. The CDR3 coding sequence is TGTGCCAGCAGTTACGACAGGGGCAGAGATACGCAGTATTTT. Amino acids: CASSYDRGRDTQYF.